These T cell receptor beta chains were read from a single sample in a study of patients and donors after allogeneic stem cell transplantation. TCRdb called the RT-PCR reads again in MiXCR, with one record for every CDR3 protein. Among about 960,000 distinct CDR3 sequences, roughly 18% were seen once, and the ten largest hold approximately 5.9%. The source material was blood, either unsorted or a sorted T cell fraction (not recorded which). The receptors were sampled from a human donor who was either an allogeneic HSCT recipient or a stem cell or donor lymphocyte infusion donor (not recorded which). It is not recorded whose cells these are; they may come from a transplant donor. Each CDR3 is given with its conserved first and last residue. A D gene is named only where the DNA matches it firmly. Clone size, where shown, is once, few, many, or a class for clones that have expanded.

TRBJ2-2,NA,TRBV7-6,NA,CASSLPLTYSIPGELFF,TGTGCCAGCAGCTTACCCTTAACTTACAGCATCCCCGGGGAGCTGTTTTTT
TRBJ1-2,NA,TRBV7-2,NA,CASSQTVLYGYTF,TGTGCCAGCAGCCAGACAGTCCTCTATGGCTACACCTTC
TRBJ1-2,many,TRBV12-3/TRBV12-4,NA,CASRTGPPLTF,TGTGCCAGCAGGACCGGACCTCCCCTCACCTTC
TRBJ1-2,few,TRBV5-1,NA,CASSLVWFGFRPKFYGYTF,TGCGCCAGCAGCTTGGTGTGGTTCGGCTTCCGGCCGAAATTCTATGGCTACACCTTC
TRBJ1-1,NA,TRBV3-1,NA,CASSPSPWGGQEAFF,TGTGCCAGCAGCCCAAGTCCGTGGGGCGGCCAGGAAGCTTTCTTT
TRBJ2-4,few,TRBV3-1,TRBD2,CASSHVSGAAKNIQYF,TGTGCCAGCAGCCATGTTAGCGGGGCAGCCAAAAACATTCAGTACTTC
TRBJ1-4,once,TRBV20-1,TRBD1,CSAQDRGTNEKLFF,TGCAGTGCCCAAGACAGGGGCACTAATGAAAAACTGTTTTTT
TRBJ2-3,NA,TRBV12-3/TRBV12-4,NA,CASSPRPGSTDTQYF,TGTGCCAGCAGTCCCCGTCCCGGCAGCACAGATACGCAGTATTTT
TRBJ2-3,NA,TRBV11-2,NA,CASSPGEPYHRSADTQYF,TGTGCCAGCAGCCCTGGGGAGCCTTATCATCGTTCCGCAGATACGCAGTATTTT
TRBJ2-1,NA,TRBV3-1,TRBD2,CASSQDAAGDSYNEQFF,TGTGCCAGCAGCCAAGATGCGGCGGGAGATTCCTACAATGAGCAGTTCTTC
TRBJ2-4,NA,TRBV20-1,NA,CSALGPTLAKNIQYF,TGCAGTGCCCTTGGACCGACGCTAGCCAAAAACATTCAGTACTTC
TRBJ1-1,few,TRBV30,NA,CACLGNTEAFF,TGTGCCTGTCTGGGGAACACTGAAGCTTTCTTT
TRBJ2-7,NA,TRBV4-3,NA,CASSQGPGEQYF,TGCGCCAGCAGCCAAGGCCCGGGGGAGCAGTACTTC
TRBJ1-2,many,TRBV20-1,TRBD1,CSARAQGQGGGGYTF,TGCAGTGCTAGAGCGCAGGGACAGGGTGGGGGCGGCTACACCTTC
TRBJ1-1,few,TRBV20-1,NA,CSARGGPGLNTEAFF,TGCAGTGCTAGAGGGGGGCCAGGGCTGAACACTGAAGCTTTCTTT
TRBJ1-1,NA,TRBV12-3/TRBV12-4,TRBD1,CASTAGTGLTNTEAFF,TGTGCCAGCACCGCCGGGACAGGTCTGACTAACACTGAAGCTTTCTTT
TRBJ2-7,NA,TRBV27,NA,CASRTPSSYEQYF,TGTGCCAGCAGAACCCCGAGCTCCTACGAGCAGTACTTC
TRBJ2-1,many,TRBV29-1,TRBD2,CSVPLGTSGRGYNEQFF,TGCAGCGTTCCACTCGGGACTAGCGGGAGGGGCTACAATGAGCAGTTCTTC
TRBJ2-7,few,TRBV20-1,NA,CSARAVVAYEQYF,TGCAGTGCTAGAGCTGTGGTCGCCTACGAGCAGTACTTC
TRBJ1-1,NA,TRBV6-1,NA,CASRMQGNMNTEAFF,TGTGCCAGCAGGATGCAGGGTAACATGAACACTGAAGCTTTCTTT
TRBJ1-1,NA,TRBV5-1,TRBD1,CASSSVPTGVNTEAFF,TGCGCCAGCAGCTCCGTGCCGACAGGGGTGAACACTGAAGCTTTCTTT
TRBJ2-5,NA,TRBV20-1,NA,CSARRDGRETQYF,TGCAGTGCTAGGAGGGACGGGCGAGAGACCCAGTACTTC
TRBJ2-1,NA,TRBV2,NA,CASSEAVVGIEQFF,TGTGCCAGCAGTGAAGCGGTGGTAGGGATTGAGCAGTTCTTC
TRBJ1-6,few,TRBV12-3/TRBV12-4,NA,CASSKVLRNSPLHF,TGTGCCAGCAGCAAGGTTCTGCGGAATTCACCCCTCCACTTT